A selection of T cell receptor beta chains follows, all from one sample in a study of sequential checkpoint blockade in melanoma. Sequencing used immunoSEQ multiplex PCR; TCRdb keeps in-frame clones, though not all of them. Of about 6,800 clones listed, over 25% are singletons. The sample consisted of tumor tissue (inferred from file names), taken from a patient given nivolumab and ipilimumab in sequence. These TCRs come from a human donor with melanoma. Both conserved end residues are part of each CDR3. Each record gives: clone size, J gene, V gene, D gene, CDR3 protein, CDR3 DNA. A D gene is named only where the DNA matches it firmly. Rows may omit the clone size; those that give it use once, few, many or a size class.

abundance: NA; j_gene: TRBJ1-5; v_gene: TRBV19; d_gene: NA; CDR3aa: CASSTLGSPGVNQPQHF; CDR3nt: TGTGCCAGTAGTACCCTCGGATCTCCGGGGGTGAATCAGCCCCAGCATTTT
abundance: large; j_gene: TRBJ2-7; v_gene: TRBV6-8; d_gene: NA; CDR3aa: CASSYSVPSYEQYF; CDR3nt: TGTGCCAGCAGTTACTCCGTTCCCTCCTACGAGCAGTACTTC
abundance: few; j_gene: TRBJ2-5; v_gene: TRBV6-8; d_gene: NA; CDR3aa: CASSYLSGLGAQYF; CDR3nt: TGTGCCAGCAGTTACCTTTCCGGACTGGGGGCCCAGTACTTC
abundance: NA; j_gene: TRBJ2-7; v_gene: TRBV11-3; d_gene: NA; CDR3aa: CASSLSGGGYEQYF; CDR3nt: TGTGCCAGCAGCTTATCCGGGGGCGGTTACGAGCAGTACTTC
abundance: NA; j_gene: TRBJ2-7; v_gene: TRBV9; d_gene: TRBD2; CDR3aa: CASSPTAGVYEQYF; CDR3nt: TGTGCCAGCAGTCCAACAGCGGGAGTCTACGAGCAGTACTTC
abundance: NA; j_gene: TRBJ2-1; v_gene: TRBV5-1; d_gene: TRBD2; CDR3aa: CASSLGLAGGLNEQFF; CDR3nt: TGCGCCAGCAGCTTGGGACTAGCGGGAGGCCTCAATGAGCAGTTCTTC
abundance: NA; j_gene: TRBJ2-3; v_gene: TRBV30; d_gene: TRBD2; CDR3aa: CAWSRDGRSTDTQYF; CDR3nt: TGTGCCTGGAGCAGGGACGGGAGGAGCACAGATACGCAGTATTTT
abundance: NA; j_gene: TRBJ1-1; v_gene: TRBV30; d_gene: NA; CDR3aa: CAWSVKAAAERTEAFF; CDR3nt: TGTGCCTGGAGTGTAAAGGCAGCCGCCGAACGGACTGAAGCTTTCTTT
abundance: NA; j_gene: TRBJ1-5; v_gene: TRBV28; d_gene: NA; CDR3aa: CASIRGNQPQHF; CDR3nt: TGTGCCAGCATCCGTGGCAATCAGCCCCAGCATTTT
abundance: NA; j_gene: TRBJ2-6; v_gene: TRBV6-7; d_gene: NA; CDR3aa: CASSEAGYRANSGANVLTF; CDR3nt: TGTGCCAGCAGTGAAGCGGGGTACAGGGCTAACTCTGGGGCCAACGTCCTGACTTTC
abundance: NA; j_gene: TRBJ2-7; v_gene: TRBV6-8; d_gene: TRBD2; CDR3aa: CASSYSGRASYEQYF; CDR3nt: TGTGCCAGCAGTTATAGCGGGAGGGCCTCCTACGAGCAGTACTTC
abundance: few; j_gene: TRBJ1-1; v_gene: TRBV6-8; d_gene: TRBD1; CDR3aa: CASGGTGATEAFF; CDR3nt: TGTGCCTCAGGGGGGACAGGGGCGACTGAAGCTTTCTTT
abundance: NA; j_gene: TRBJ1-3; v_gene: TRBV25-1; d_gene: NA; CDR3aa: CASSDRDGFSGNTIYF; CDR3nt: TGTGCCAGCAGTGATCGTGACGGGTTCTCTGGAAACACCATATATTTT
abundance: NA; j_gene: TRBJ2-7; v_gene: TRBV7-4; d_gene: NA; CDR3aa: CASSPSVFPEQYF; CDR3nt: TGTGCCAGCAGCCCGTCTGTCTTTCCCGAGCAGTACTTC
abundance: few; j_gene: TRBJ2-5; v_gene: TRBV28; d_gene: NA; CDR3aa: CASIEAGLFQETQYF; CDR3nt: TGTGCCAGCATCGAGGCGGGCCTCTTTCAAGAGACCCAGTACTTC
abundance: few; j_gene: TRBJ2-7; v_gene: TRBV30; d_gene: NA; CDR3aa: CAWSVGDSSYEQYF; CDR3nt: TGTGCCTGGAGTGTCGGAGACTCCTCCTACGAGCAGTACTTC
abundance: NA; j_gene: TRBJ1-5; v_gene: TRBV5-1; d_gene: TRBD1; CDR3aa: CASAATGDSNQPQHF; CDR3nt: TGCGCCAGCGCAGCCACAGGGGATAGCAATCAGCCCCAGCATTTT
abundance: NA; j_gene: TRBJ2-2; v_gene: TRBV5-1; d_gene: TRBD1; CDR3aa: CASETGGLTGELFF; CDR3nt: TGCGCCAGCGAAACAGGGGGCCTTACCGGGGAGCTGTTTTTT
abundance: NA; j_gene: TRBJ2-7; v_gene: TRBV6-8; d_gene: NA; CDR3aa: CASTSHPDRTYEQYF; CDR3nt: TGTGCCAGCACCTCACACCCCGACAGGACCTACGAGCAGTACTTC
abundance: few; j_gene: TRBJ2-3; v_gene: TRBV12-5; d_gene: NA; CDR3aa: CASTPGTSTDTQYF; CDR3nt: TGTGCCAGCACCCCCGGGACTAGCACAGATACGCAGTATTTT
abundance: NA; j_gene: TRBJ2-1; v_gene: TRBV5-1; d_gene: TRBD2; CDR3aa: CASSLGTAGSYNEQFF; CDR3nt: TGCGCCAGCAGCTTGGGAACAGCGGGATCTTACAATGAGCAGTTCTTC
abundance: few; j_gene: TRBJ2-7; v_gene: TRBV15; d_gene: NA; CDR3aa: CATSRDLDSAGSYEQYF; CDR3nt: TGTGCCACCAGCAGAGATCTGGACTCAGCGGGCTCCTACGAGCAGTACTTC
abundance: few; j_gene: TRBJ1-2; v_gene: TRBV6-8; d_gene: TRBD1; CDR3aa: CASSYFTGDLGQVWYGYTF; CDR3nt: TGTGCCAGCAGTTACTTCACCGGGGACCTAGGACAGGTTTGGTATGGCTACACCTTC
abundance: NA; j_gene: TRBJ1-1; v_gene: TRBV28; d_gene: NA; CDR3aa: CASSLRTNTEAFF; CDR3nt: TGTGCCAGCAGTTTAAGAACGAACACTGAAGCTTTCTTT
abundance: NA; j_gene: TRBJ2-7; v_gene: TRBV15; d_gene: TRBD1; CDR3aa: CATSRDRATYEQYF; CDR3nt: TGTGCCACCAGCCGGGACAGGGCGACGTACGAGCAGTACTTC
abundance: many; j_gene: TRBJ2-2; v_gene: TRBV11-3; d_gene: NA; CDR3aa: CASSETQGPGEDGELFF; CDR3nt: TGTGCCAGCAGCGAAACGCAGGGACCCGGCGAAGACGGGGAGCTGTTTTTT
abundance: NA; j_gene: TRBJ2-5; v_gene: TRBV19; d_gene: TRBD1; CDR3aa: CASRPTGGEKTQYF; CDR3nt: TGTGCCAGTAGACCGACAGGGGGTGAAAAGACCCAGTACTTC
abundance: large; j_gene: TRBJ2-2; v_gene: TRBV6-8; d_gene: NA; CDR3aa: CASSYGAVNTGELFF; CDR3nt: TGTGCCAGCAGTTACGGCGCGGTGAACACCGGGGAGCTGTTTTTT
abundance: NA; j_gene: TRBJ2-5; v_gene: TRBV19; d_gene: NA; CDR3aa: CASSGGFQETQYF; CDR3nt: TGTGCCAGTAGTGGGGGATTCCAAGAGACCCAGTACTTC
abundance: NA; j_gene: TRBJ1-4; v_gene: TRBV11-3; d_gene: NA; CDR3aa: CASSPRVSLGEKLFF; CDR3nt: TGTGCCAGCAGCCCCCGAGTTTCCTTAGGGGAAAAACTGTTTTTT
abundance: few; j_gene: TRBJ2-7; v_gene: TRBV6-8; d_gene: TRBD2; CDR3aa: CASSVGAGGFIIYEQYF; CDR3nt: TGTGCCAGCAGTGTGGGAGCGGGAGGTTTTATTATCTACGAGCAGTACTTC
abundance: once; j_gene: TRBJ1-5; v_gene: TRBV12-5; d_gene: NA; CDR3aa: CASGFDSNQPQHF; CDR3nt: TGTGCTAGTGGTTTCGATAGCAATCAGCCCCAGCATTTT
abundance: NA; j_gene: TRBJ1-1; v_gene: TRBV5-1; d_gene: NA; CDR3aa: CASSLAGTGLGNTEAFF; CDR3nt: TGCGCCAGCAGCTTGGCCGGAACAGGGTTGGGCAACACTGAAGCTTTCTTT
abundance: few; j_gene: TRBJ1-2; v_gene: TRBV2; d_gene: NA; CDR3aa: CASSPTSQVSGRGYTF; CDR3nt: TGTGCCAGCAGCCCCACTTCACAGGTCAGCGGACGGGGCTACACCTTC
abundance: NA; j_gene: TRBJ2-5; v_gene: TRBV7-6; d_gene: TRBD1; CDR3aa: CASSLGTGQGQETQYF; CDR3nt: TGTGCTAGCAGCTTAGGCACGGGACAGGGGCAAGAGACCCAGTACTTC
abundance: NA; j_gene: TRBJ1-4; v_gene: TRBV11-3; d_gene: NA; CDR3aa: CASSAWDGSNEKLFF; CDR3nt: TGTGCCAGCAGCGCTTGGGACGGTTCGAATGAAAAACTGTTTTTT
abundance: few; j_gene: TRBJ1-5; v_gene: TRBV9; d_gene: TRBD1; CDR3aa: CASRQGALGPQHF; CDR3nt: TGTGCCAGCAGACAGGGGGCCCTTGGGCCCCAGCATTTT
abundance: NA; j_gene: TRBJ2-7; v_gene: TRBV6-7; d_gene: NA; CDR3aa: CASSYNYEQYF; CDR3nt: TGTGCCAGCAGTTACAACTACGAGCAGTACTTC
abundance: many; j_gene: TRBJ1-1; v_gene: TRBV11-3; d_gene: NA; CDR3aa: CASSLGSVVNTEAFF; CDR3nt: TGTGCCAGCAGCTTAGGATCGGTGGTAAACACTGAAGCTTTCTTT
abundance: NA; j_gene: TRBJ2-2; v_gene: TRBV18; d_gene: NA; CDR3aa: CASSALTENTGELFF; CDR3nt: TGTGCCAGCTCCGCATTGACAGAGAACACCGGGGAGCTGTTTTTT
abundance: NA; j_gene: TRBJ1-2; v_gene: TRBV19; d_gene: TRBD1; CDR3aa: CASSRQGDGIYGYTF; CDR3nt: TGTGCCAGTAGTCGACAGGGGGACGGTATCTATGGCTACACCTTC
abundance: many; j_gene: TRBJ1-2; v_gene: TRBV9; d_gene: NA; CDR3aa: CASSARPQASYGYTF; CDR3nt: TGTGCCAGCAGCGCGCGGCCCCAAGCCAGCTATGGCTACACCTTC
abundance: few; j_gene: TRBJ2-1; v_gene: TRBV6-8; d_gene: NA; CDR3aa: CASSETARRTWGFF; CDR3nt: TGTGCCAGCAGTGAGACGGCTAGGCGGACATGGGGATTCTTC
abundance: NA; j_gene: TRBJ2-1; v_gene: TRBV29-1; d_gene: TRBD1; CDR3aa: CSVAGTGVSNEQFF; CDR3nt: TGCAGCGTCGCCGGGACAGGGGTAAGCAATGAGCAGTTCTTC
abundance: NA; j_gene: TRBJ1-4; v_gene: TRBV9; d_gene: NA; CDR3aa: CASSASVTTNEKLFF; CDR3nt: TGTGCCAGCAGCGCGTCAGTTACAACTAATGAAAAACTGTTTTTT
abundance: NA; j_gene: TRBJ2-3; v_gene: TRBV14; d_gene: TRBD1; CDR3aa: CASSQDRDRITDTQYF; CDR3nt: TGTGCCAGCAGCCAAGATCGGGACAGAATCACAGATACGCAGTATTTT
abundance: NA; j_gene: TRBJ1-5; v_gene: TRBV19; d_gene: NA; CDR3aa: CASSLGKNQPQHF; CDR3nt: TGTGCCAGTAGTCTGGGGAAAAATCAGCCCCAGCATTTT